This T cell receptor (beta chain) comes out of a study of T cells in tuberculosis. Turning to the study itself: This South African cohort compared adolescents with or without latent tuberculosis against adults with active tuberculosis. Broader study findings: Active tuberculosis patients had shorter CDR3-alpha; the beta difference was nonsignificant. Samples were chosen by availability of cryopreserved specimens.

Remarks on this clone: No antigen is known for it.

This CDR3 spans 15 amino acids. V gave up 0 bases and J gave up 5 bases; unmatched junction bases: 4. Germline V gene lookup returns CDR1 WSHSY and CDR2 SAAADI. This table comes from immunoSEQ multiplex PCR, and its TCRdb copy is limited to in-frame clones, with some not included. The data contain tens of thousands of clones, less than 95% of them singletons. The J gene is TRBJ2-7, the V gene TRBV10-2; the match to TRBD1 covers 10 bases. The source is a donor between 10 and 35 years old with latent tuberculosis or without tuberculosis infection. Sequencing was performed on PBMCs. CDR3 DNA sequence: TGCGCCAGCAGTGAGTCTAGGGGGACAGGGGACGAGCAGTACTTC. Translating gives CASSESRGTGDEQYF.